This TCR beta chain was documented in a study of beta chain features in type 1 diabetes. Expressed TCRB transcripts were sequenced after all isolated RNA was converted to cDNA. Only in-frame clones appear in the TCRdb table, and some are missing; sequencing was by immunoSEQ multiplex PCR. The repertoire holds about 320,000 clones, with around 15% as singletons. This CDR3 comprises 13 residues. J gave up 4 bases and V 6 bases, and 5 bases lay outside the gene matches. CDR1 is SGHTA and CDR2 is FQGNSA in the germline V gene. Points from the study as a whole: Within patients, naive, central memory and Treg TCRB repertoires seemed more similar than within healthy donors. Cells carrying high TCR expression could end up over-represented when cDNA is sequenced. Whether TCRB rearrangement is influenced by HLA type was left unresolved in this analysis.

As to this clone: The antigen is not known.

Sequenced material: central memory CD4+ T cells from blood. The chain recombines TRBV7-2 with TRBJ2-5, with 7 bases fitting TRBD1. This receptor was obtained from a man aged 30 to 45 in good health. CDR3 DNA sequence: TGTGCCAGCAGTTCGACAGGGCGAGAGACCCAGTACTTC. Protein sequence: CASSSTGRETQYF.